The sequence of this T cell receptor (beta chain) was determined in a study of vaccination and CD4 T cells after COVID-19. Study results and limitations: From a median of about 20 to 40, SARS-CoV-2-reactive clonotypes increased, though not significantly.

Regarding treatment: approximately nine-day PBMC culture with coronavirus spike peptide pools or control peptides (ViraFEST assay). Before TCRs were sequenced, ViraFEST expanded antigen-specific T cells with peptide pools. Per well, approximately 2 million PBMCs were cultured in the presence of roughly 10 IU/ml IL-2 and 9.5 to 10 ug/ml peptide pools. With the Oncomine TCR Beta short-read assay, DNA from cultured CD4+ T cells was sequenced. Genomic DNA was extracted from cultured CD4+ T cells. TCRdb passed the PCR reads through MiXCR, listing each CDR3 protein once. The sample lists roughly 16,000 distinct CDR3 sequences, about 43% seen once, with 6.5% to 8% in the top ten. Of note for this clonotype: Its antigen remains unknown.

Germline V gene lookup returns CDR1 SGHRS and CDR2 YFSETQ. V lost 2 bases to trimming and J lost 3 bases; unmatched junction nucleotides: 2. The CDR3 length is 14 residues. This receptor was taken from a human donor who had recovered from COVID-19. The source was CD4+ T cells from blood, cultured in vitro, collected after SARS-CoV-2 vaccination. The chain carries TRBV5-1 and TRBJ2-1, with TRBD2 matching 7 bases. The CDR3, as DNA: TGCGCCAGCAGCTTAGCGGGGTTCTACAATGAGCAGTTCTTC. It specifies CASSLAGFYNEQFF.